The 21 T cell receptor beta chains below all came from one sample that was sequenced in a study of beta chain features in type 1 diabetes (dated by TCRdb to the late 2010s). Library construction relied on the immunoSEQ multiplex PCR assay. All of the isolated RNA was reverse transcribed with the High Capacity cDNA Reverse Transcription Kit, so expressed TCRB transcripts were sequenced. TCRdb obtained this table from immuneACCESS and retained in-frame rearrangements with V and J assigned. These tables miss some clones; where compared with another copy, unresolved V genes account for less than half of the shortfall, and the remainder is unexplained. The sample table lists 200,000 to 250,000 clones, about 10% of them with a count of one. The top ten clonotypes cover around 0.031% of the sample. Sequencing input: naive CD4+ T cells from blood. The cell subset or site label for this specimen denotes: true naive CD4+ T cells. The receptor set was obtained from a young woman in good health.

J is TRBJ2-5 and V is TRBV18; 7 bases align to TRBD1. The CDR3 is 15 residues long. V was pared by 2 bases and J by 4 bases, with 7 bases of the junction left unmatched. The germline V gene encodes CDR1 KGHSH and CDR2 LQKENI. CDR3 in amino acids: CASSPLDRVLETQYF. The CDR3 bases are TGTGCCAGCTCACCATTAGACAGGGTCTTAGAGACCCAGTACTTC.

This clone was found a few times. The V gene is TRBV30, the J gene TRBJ1-5, with D perhaps matching TRBD1 (6 bases). The CDR3 is 17 amino acids. Trimming shortened V by 0 bases and J by 6 bases, and 21 bases separated the two germline ends. From germline, CDR1 is GTSNPN and CDR2 SVGIG (reference sequence). CDR3 DNA: TGTGCCTGGAGTGTATCGAGGGCGGACAGCCGAGGTCAGCCCCAGCATTTT. It yields the protein CAWSVSRADSRGQPQHF.

In this sample, this clone turned up a few times. The V call is TRBV28, the J call TRBJ1-5, with 7 bases aligning to TRBD1. Germline loops: CDR1 MDHEN, CDR2 SYDVKM. Trimming at V came to 5 bases and at J to 7 bases, leaving 17 bases not matched to a gene. The CDR3 length is 17 residues. The CDR3 bases are TGTGCCAGCAGTCGACAGGAGGGACAGCCTGAGTCGCAGCCCCAGCATTTT. Translating gives CASSRQEGQPESQPQHF.

This clone was detected only a few times. This chain joins TRBV28 and TRBJ1-5, with 7 bases lining up with TRBD1. In germline, CDR1 is MDHEN, CDR2 SYDVKM. J was trimmed by 3 bases and V by 4 bases; bases with no gene match: 6. The CDR3 is made up of 15 amino acids. Here the CDR3 reads CASSSRDSVNQPQHF. CDR3 nucleotides: TGTGCCAGCAGTTCCCGGGACAGCGTCAATCAGCCCCAGCATTTT. Full variable domain (rest looked up from reference TRBV28 and TRBJ1-5): DVKVTQSSRYLVKRTGEKVFLECVQDMDHENMFWYRQDPGLGLRLIYFSYDVKMKEKGDIPEGYSVSREKKERFSLILESASTNQTSMYLCASSSRDSVNQPQHFGDGTRLSIL.

This clone showed up many times. J is TRBJ2-3 and V is TRBV5-6; D remains unclear. V lost 2 bases and J lost 4, with 8 bases in between. The CDR3 is made up of 13 amino acids. Germline V CDR1 and CDR2: SGHDT, YYEEEE. CDR3 in DNA: TGTGCCAGCAGCTTACGTCGGGCAGATACGCAGTATTTT. Translated, it gives CASSLRRADTQYF.

The chain has TRBV11-2 and TRBJ2-7, with D uncertain. V lost 7 bases to trimming and J lost 1 base, with 11 bases between them. The germline CDR1 and CDR2 sequences are SGHAT and FQNNGV. This CDR3 comprises 13 residues. The chain's CDR3 is CASTQTPSYEQYF. The CDR3 nucleotides read TGTGCCAGCACCCAGACACCTTCCTACGAGCAGTACTTC.

V is TRBV19 and J is TRBJ2-3; TRBD2 might be the D (5 bases). Germline V gene data show CDR1 as LNHDA and CDR2 as SQIVND (reference sequence). V was cut by 11 bases and J by 0 bases, with 18 bases left in between. There are 15 residues in the CDR3. The CDR3 DNA sequence: TGTGCCCCGCAAGGAGAGCGGTCTAGCACAGATACGCAGTATTTT. This sequence encodes CAPQGERSSTDTQYF.

The chain couples TRBV5-1 to TRBJ2-7; 8 positions agree with TRBD1. Germline V gives CDR1 SGHRS, CDR2 YFSETQ. J gave up 2 bases and V 1 base, and 5 bases lay outside the gene matches. The CDR3 is made up of 15 amino acids. The CDR3 region is CASSLRQGYTYEQYF. The DNA for the CDR3 is TGCGCCAGCAGCTTGCGACAGGGGTACACCTACGAGCAGTACTTC.

This clone occurred a few times. This rearrangement joins TRBV18 to TRBJ1-2; a possible D gene is TRBD1 (6 bases). The CDR3 has 15 residues. V was cut by 3 bases and J by 8 bases, with 19 bases left in between. CDR1 and CDR2 from the germline V gene are KGHSH and LQKENI. DNA for the CDR3: TGTGCCAGCTCACCGGACGGGACCGATGGGGGCGGCTACACCTTC. Translation: CASSPDGTDGGGYTF.

This chain joins TRBV5-1 and TRBJ2-7; weak D call: TRBD1 (5 bases). Germline V gene data show CDR1 as SGHRS and CDR2 as YFSETQ. The CDR3 sequence is 13 residues long. V lost 4 bases and J lost 1, with 9 bases in between. The CDR3 region is CASSPGISYEQYF. Written as DNA, the CDR3 is TGCGCCAGCAGCCCAGGGATTTCCTACGAGCAGTACTTC.

V usage is TRBV5-4 and J usage is TRBJ1-6, with D maybe TRBD1 (5 bases). The CDR3 sequence is 15 residues long. CDR1 is SGHNT and CDR2 is YYREEE in the germline V gene (reference sequence). The V gene lost 1 base and the J gene lost 8 bases, with 13 bases spanning the gap. CDR3 bases: TGTGCCAGCAGCTTGAATAGGGGAAGGCATTCACCCCTCCACTTT. Protein sequence: CASSLNRGRHSPLHF.

The chain is built from TRBV9 and TRBJ2-3; D is undetermined. The CDR3 is made up of 12 amino acids. V was trimmed by 4 bases and J by 9 bases, leaving 12 bases between them. Germline V gene sequence: CDR1 SGDLS, CDR2 YYNGEE. In DNA, the CDR3 is TGTGCCAGCAGCCTCAACCTCGGGACGCAGTATTTT. Encoded protein: CASSLNLGTQYF.

J is TRBJ1-5 and V is TRBV6-5; D is perhaps TRBD1 (6 bases). The CDR3 length is 14 residues. Trimming pared 4 bases from V and 6 bases from J, leaving 13 bases between. Germline-derived CDR1 and CDR2 are MNHEY and SVGAGI. CDR3 sequence: CASSFTGWGQPQHF. Here the CDR3 DNA reads TGTGCCAGCAGTTTTACAGGGTGGGGTCAGCCCCAGCATTTT.

This chain connects TRBV18 to TRBJ1-1; D not certain. CDR3 length equals 14 residues. Germline lookup yields CDR1 KGHSH and CDR2 LQKENI. The germline V and J ends were trimmed by 2 bases and 8 bases, with 15 bases remaining between them. CDR3 DNA sequence: TGTGCCAGCTCACCATGGCCGGGGAGTGAAGAAGCTTTCTTT. Protein product: CASSPWPGSEEAFF.

The gene calls are TRBV5-6 and TRBJ2-3, with 7 bases matching TRBD1. The CDR3 has 17 residues. The trim removed 4 bases at V and 0 bases at J, leaving 11 bases unmatched. Germline values: CDR1 SGHDT, CDR2 YYEEEE. Here the CDR3 reads CASSLNLGQPSTDTQYF. Here the CDR3 DNA reads TGTGCCAGCAGCCTCAATTTGGGACAGCCTAGCACAGATACGCAGTATTTT.

This chain connects TRBV5-1 to TRBJ1-2, with TRBD1 matching 7 bases. Germline CDR1 is SGHRS and CDR2 is YFSETQ. The V gene end was trimmed by 0 bases and the J gene end by 2 bases; junction bases not matched to a gene: 7. The length of the CDR3 is 16 residues. As DNA, the CDR3 is TGCGCCAGCAGCTTGGCCCCGGGACAGATAAACTATGGCTACACCTTC. This codes for CASSLAPGQINYGYTF.

This rearrangement joins TRBV10-3 to TRBJ2-1, with TRBD1 matching over 11 bases. J was trimmed by 10 bases and V by 4 bases; bases with no gene match: 9. Germline V lookup: CDR1 ENHRY, CDR2 SYGVKD. The CDR3 covers 15 residues. The CDR3 DNA reads TGTGCCATCAGTGTGGACAGGGGGCCCTTAGGGGAGCAGTTCTTC. Residues: CAISVDRGPLGEQFF.

V gene TRBV5-6 combines with J gene TRBJ2-7, with TRBD1 identical over 8 bases. Trimming cost V 4 bases and J 2 bases; bases outside gene matches: 8. Per germline, CDR1 SGHDT and CDR2 YYEEEE. The CDR3 loop spans 15 amino acids. In DNA form, the CDR3 reads TGTGCCAGCAGCCTAACAGGGGGTTCCCCCTACGAGCAGTACTTC. Translating it yields CASSLTGGSPYEQYF.

The sample holds a few counts of this clone. The chain has TRBV2 and TRBJ2-5; D is uncertain. Germline CDR1 reads SNHLY; CDR2 reads FYNNEI. V dropped 0 bases and J dropped 5 bases, with 13 bases sitting between them. There are 15 residues in the CDR3. This CDR3 reads CASSEALAQRETQYF. CDR3 DNA sequence: TGTGCCAGCAGTGAAGCGCTGGCTCAGAGGGAGACCCAGTACTTC.

The V gene is TRBV4-1, the J gene TRBJ2-7; 10 nucleotides agree with TRBD2. Germline assignment: CDR1 MGHRA and CDR2 YSYEKL. V lost 1 base, J lost 4 bases, and 7 bases stayed unmatched. The CDR3 covers 16 residues. CDR3 sequence: CASSQGPASGRYEQYF. CDR3 DNA sequence: TGCGCCAGCAGCCAAGGCCCGGCTAGCGGGAGATACGAGCAGTACTTC.

This clone has a handful of counts. The V and J genes are TRBV7-2 and TRBJ2-1, with TRBD2 identical over 7 bases. J gave up 5 bases and V 1 base, and 8 bases lay outside the gene matches. Germline CDR1 reads SGHTA; CDR2 reads FQGNSA. CDR3 length: 16 amino acids. CDR3 nucleotide sequence: TGTGCCAGCAGCTTAGAACCCGGGAGGCCCGACAATGAGCAGTTCTTC. Amino acid sequence: CASSLEPGRPDNEQFF.